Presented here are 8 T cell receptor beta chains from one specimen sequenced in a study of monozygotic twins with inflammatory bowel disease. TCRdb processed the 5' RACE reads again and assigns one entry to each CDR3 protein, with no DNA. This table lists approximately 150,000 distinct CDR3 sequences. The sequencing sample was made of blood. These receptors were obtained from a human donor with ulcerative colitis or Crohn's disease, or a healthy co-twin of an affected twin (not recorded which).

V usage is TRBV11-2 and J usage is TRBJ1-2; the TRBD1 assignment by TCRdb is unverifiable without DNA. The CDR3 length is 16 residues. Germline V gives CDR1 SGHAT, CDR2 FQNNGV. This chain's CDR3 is CASSLSPREEDYGYTF. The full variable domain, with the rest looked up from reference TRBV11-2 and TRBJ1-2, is EAGVAQSPRYKIIEKRQSVAFWCNPISGHATLYWYQQILGQGPKLLIQFQNNGVVDDSQLPKDRFSAERLKGVDSTLKIQPAKLEDSAVYLCASSLSPREEDYGYTFGSGTRLTVV.

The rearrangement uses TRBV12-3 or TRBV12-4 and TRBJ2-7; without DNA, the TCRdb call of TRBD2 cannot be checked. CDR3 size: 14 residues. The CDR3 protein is CASSLGTSGSEQYF.

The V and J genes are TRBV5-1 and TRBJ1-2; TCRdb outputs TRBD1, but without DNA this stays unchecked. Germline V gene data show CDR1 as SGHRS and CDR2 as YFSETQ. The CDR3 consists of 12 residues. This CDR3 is CASSYGQYGYTF.

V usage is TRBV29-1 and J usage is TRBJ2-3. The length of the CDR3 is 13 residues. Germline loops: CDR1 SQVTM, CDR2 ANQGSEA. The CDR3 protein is CSAPSPSTDTQYF.

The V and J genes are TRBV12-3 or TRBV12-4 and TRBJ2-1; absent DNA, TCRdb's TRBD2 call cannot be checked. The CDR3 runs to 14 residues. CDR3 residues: CASSLVRPRTSELF.

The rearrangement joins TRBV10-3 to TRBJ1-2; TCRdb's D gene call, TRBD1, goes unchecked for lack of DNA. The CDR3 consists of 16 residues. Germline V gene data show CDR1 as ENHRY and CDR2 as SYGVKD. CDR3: CAISESSSGGHHGYTF.

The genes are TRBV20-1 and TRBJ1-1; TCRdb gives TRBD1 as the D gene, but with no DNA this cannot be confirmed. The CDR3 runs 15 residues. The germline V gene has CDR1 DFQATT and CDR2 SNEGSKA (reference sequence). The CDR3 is CSAPGQAFLNTEAFF.

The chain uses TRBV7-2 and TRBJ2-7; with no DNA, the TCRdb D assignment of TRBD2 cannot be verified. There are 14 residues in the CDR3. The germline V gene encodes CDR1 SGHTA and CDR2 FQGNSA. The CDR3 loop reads CASSESGSLYEQYF.